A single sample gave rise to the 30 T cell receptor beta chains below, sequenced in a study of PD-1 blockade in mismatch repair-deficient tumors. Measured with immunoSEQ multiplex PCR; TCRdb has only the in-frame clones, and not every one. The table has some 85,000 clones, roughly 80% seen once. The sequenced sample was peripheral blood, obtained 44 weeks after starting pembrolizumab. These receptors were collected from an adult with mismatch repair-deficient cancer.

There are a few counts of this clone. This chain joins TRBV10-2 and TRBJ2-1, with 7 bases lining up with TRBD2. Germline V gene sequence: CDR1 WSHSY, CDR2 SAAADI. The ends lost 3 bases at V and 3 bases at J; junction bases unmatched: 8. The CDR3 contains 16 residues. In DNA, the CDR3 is TGCGCCAGCAGTGAATTGAGGCGGGGGTTCTACAATGAGCAGTTCTTC. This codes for CASSELRRGFYNEQFF.

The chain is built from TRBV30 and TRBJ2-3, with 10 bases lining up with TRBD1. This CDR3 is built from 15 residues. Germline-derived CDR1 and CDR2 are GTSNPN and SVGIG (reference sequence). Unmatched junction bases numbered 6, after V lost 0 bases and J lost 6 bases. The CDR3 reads CAWSVGDRGLDTQYF. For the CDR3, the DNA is TGTGCCTGGAGTGTAGGGGACAGGGGTTTGGATACGCAGTATTTT.

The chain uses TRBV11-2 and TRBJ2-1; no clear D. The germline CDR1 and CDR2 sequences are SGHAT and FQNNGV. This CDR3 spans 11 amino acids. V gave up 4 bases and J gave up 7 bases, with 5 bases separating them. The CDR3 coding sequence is TGTGCCAGCAGCTCCCATAATGAGCAGTTCTTC. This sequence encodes CASSSHNEQFF.

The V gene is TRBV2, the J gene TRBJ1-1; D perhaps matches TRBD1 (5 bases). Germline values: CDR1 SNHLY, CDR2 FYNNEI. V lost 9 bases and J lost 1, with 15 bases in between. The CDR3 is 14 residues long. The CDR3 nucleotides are TGTGCCAGTAAGGTGGGGCAGACGAACACTGAAGCTTTCTTT. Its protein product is CASKVGQTNTEAFF.

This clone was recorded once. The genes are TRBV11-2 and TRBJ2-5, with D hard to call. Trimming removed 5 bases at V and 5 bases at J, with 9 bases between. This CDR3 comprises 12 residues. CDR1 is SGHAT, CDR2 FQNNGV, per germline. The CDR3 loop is CASSSRSETQYF. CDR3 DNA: TGTGCCAGCAGCAGTCGATCGGAGACCCAGTACTTC.

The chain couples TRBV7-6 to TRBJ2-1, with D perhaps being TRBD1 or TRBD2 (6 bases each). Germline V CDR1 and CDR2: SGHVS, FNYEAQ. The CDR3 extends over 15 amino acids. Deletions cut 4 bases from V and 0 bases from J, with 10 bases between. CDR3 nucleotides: TGTGCCAGCAGCTCAAAGGGGGGCTCCTACAATGAGCAGTTCTTC. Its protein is CASSSKGGSYNEQFF.

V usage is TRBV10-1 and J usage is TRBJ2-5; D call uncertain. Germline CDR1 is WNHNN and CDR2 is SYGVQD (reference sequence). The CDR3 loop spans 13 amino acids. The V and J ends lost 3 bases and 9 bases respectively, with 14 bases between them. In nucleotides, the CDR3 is TGCGCCAGCAGTGAAGGACCCGCGGCGGCCCAGTACTTC. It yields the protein CASSEGPAAAQYF.

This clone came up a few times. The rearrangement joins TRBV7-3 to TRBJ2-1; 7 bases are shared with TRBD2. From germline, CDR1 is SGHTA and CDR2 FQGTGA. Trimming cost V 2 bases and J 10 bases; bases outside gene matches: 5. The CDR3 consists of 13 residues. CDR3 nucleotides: TGTGCCAGCAGCTTACCCCCAGCGGGGGAGCAGTTCTTC. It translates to CASSLPPAGEQFF.

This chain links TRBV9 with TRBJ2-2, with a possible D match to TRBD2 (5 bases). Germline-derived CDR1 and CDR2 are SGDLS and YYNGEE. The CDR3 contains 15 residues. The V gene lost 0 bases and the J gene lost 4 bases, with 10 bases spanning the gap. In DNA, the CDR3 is TGTGCCAGCAGCGTAGAAGGACTCGGCACCGGGGAGCTGTTTTTT. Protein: CASSVEGLGTGELFF. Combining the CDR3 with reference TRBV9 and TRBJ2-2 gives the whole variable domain DSGVTQTPKHLITATGQRVTLRCSPRSGDLSVYWYQQSLDQGLQFLIQYYNGEERAKGNILERFSAQQFPDLHSELNLSSLELGDSALYFCASSVEGLGTGELFFGEGSRLTVL.

The DNA of the CDR3 is TGCAGCGTTGAAGGTCAGGCCAGTAATGAAGCTTTCTTT. It yields the protein CSVEGQASNEAFF. J is TRBJ1-1 and V is TRBV29-1; no clear D. Trimming shortened V by 1 base and J by 7 bases, and 13 bases separated the two germline ends. There are 13 residues in the CDR3. Germline V gives CDR1 SQVTM, CDR2 ANQGSEA.

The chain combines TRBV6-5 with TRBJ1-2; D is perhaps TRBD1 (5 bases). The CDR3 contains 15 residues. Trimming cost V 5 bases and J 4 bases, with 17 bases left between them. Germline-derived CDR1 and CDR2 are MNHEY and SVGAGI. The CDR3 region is CASSRQPSSLYGYTF. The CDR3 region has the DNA TGTGCCAGCAGTCGACAGCCGAGTTCTCTCTATGGCTACACCTTC.

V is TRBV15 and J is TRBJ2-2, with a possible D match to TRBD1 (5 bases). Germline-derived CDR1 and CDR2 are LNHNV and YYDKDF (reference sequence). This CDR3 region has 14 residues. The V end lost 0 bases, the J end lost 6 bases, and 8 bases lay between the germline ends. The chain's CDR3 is CATSRDRGPGELFF. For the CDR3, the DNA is TGTGCCACCAGCAGAGATAGGGGTCCCGGGGAGCTGTTTTTT.

The CDR3 DNA reads TGTGCCAGCAGCCAATCCAGGGGAGGCACAGATACGCAGTATTTT. Translated, it gives CASSQSRGGTDTQYF. This chain joins TRBV14 and TRBJ2-3, with D possibly TRBD1 on 6 matching bases. V was pared by 2 bases and J by 1 base, with 10 bases between. Germline CDR1 reads SGHDN; CDR2 reads FVKESK. This CDR3 spans 15 amino acids. Variable domain in full (rest from reference TRBV14 and TRBJ2-3): EAGVTQFPSHSVIEKGQTVTLRCDPISGHDNLYWYRRVMGKEIKFLLHFVKESKQDESGMPNNRFLAERTGGTYSTLKVQPAELEDSGVYFCASSQSRGGTDTQYFGPGTRLTVL.

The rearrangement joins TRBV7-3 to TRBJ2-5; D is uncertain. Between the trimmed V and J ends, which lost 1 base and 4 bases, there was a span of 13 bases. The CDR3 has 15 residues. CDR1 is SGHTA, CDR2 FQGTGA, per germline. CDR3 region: CASSLNKRLGETQYF. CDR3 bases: TGTGCCAGCAGCTTAAACAAAAGGCTCGGAGAGACCCAGTACTTC.

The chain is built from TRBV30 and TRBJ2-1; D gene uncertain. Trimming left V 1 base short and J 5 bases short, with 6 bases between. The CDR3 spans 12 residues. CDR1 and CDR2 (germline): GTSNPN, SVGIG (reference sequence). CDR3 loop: CAWSGVNNEQFF. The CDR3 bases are TGTGCCTGGAGTGGTGTTAACAATGAGCAGTTCTTC.

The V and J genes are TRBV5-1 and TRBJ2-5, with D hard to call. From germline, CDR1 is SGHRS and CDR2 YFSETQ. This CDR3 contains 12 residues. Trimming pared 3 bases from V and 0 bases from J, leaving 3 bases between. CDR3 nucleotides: TGCGCCAGCAGCTCTAACCAAGAGACCCAGTACTTC. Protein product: CASSSNQETQYF.

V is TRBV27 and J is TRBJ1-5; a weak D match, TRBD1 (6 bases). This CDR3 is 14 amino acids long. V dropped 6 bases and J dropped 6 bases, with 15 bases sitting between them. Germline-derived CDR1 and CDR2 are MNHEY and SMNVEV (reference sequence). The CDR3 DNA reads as TGTGCCAGCAGGCACGCAGGGGTGGGTCAGCCCCAGCATTTT. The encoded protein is CASRHAGVGQPQHF.

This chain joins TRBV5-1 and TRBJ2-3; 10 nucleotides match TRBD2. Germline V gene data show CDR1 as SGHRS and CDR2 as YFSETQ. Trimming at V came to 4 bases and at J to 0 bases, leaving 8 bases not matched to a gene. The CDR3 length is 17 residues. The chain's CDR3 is CASSLDGLADSTDTQYF. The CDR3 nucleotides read TGCGCCAGCAGCCTAGACGGACTAGCGGATAGCACAGATACGCAGTATTTT.

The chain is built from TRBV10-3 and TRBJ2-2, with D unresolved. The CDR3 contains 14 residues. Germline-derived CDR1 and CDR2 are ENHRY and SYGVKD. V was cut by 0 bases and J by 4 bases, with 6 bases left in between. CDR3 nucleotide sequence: TGTGCCATCAGTGAGTCGGAAGGCACCGGGGAGCTGTTTTTT. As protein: CAISESEGTGELFF.

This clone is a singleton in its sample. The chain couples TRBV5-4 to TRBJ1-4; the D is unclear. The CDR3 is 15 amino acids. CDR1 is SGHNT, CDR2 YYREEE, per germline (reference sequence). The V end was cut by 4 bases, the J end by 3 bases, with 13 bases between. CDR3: CASSPRQGSNEKLFF. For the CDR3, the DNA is TGTGCCAGCAGCCCAAGACAAGGGTCTAATGAAAAACTGTTTTTT. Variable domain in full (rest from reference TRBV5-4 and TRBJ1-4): ETGVTQSPTHLIKTRGQQVTLRCSSQSGHNTVSWYQQALGQGPQFIFQYYREEENGRGNFPPRFSGLQFPNYSSELNVNALELDDSALYLCASSPRQGSNEKLFFGSGTQLSVL.

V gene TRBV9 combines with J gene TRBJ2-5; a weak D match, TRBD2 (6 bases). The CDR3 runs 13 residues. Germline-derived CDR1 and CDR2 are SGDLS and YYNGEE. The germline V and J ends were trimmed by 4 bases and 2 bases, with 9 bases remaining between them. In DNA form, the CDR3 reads TGTGCCAGCAGCTTGGACTATCAAGAGACCCAGTACTTC. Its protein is CASSLDYQETQYF.

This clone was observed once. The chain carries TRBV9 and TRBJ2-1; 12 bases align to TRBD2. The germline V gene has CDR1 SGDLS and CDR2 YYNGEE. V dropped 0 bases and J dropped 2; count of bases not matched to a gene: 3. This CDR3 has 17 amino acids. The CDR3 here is CASSVASGREAYNEQFF. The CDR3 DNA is TGTGCCAGCAGCGTAGCTAGCGGGAGGGAAGCCTACAATGAGCAGTTCTTC.

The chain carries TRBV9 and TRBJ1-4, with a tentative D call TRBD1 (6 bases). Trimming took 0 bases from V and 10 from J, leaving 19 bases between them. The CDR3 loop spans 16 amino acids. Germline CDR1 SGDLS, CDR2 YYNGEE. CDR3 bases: TGTGCCAGCAGCGTAGATCCAACCGGGGGCTACGGAAAACTGTTTTTT. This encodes CASSVDPTGGYGKLFF. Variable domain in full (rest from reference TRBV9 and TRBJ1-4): DSGVTQTPKHLITATGQRVTLRCSPRSGDLSVYWYQQSLDQGLQFLIQYYNGEERAKGNILERFSAQQFPDLHSELNLSSLELGDSALYFCASSVDPTGGYGKLFFGSGTQLSVL.

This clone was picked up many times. CDR3 in amino acids: CASTRITRDEQFF. Here the CDR3 DNA reads TGTGCCAGCACCCGCATCACCCGGGATGAGCAGTTCTTC. The chain recombines TRBV2 with TRBJ2-1; D gene ambiguous. Looked up from germline, CDR1 is SNHLY and CDR2 is FYNNEI. The V end was cut by 7 bases, the J end by 8 bases, with 15 bases between. The CDR3 covers 13 residues.

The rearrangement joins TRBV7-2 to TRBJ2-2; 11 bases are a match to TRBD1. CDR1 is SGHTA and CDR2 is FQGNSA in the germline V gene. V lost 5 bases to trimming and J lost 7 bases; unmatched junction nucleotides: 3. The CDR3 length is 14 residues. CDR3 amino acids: CASSRDRGFGELFF. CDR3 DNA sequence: TGTGCCAGCAGCCGGGACAGGGGGTTCGGGGAGCTGTTTTTT.

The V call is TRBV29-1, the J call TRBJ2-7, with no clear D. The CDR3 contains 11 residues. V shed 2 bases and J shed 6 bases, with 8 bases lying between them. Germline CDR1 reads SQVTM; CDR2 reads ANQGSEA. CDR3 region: CSVELWAEQYF. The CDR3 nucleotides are TGCAGCGTTGAACTCTGGGCCGAGCAGTACTTC.

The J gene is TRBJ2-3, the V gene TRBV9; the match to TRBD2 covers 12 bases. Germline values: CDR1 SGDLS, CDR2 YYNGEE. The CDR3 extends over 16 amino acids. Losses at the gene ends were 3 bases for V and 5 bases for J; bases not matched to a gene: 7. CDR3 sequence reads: CASSERTSGDLDTQYF. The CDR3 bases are TGTGCCAGCAGCGAACGGACTAGCGGGGACCTAGATACGCAGTATTTT.

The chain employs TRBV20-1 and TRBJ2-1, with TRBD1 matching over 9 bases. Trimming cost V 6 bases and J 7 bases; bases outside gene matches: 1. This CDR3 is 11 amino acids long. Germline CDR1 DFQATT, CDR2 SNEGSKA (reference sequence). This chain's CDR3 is CSADRGNEQFF. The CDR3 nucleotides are TGCAGTGCGGACAGGGGAAATGAGCAGTTCTTC.

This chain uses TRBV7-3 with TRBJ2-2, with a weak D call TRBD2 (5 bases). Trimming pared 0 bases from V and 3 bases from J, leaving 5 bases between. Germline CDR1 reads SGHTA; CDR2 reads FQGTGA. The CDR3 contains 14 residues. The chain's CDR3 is CASSLTRDTGELFF. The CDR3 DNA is TGTGCCAGCAGCTTAACGCGGGACACCGGGGAGCTGTTTTTT.

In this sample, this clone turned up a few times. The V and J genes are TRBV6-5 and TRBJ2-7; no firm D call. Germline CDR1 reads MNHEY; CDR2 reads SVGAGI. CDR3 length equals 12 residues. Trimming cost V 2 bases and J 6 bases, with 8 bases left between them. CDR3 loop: CASSYGQSEQYF. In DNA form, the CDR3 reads TGTGCCAGCAGTTACGGGCAGTCCGAGCAGTACTTC.